The next 18 T cell receptor beta chains were all read from a single sample in a study of cytomegalovirus exposure and HLA in healthy donors. PCR used 60 Vbeta primers and 13 Jbeta primers. TCRdb's table, derived via immunoSEQ multiplex PCR, lists solely in-frame clones and lacks some. The sample contains 190,000 or so clones, around 74% of which appear only once. The sequenced sample was PBMCs. These receptors all stem from a girl aged 5 to 17 in good health and CMV-seropositive.

The chain carries TRBV13 and TRBJ1-4; TRBD1 agrees at 8 bases. This CDR3 region has 14 residues. The germline CDR1 and CDR2 sequences are PRHDT and FYEKMQ (reference sequence). With 3 bases clipped from V and 7 bases from J, the junction kept 4 bases outside the gene matches. The CDR3 DNA is TGTGCCAGCAGCTTCCGGGACAGGAGTGAAAAACTGTTTTTT. This translates into CASSFRDRSEKLFF.

This chain joins TRBV6-5 and TRBJ2-1, with D perhaps TRBD2 (6 bases). Germline CDR1 reads MNHEY; CDR2 reads SVGAGI. CDR3 size: 14 residues. V shed 6 bases and J shed 0 bases, with 9 bases lying between them. The CDR3 here is CASSNGGSYNEQFF. Written as DNA, the CDR3 is TGTGCCAGCAGCAACGGGGGCTCCTACAATGAGCAGTTCTTC.

The genes are TRBV6-4 and TRBJ2-3, with D unclear. Germline V gene data show CDR1 as MRHNA and CDR2 as SNTAGT. Trimming pared 2 bases from V and 2 bases from J, leaving 5 bases between. The CDR3 is 13 amino acids. The chain's CDR3 is CASSDPTTDTQYF. The CDR3 DNA follows: TGTGCCAGCAGTGACCCTACCACAGATACGCAGTATTTT.

The chain uses TRBV6-5 and TRBJ1-6, with a tentative D call TRBD1 (5 bases). The CDR3 spans 13 residues. Deletions cut 6 bases from V and 8 bases from J, with 11 bases between. Germline CDR1 and CDR2: MNHEY and SVGAGI. The CDR3 loop is CASSQGRDSPLHF. The CDR3 region has the DNA TGTGCCAGCAGCCAGGGTAGGGATTCACCCCTCCACTTT.

The V call is TRBV9, the J call TRBJ1-6; D not certain. Trimming pared 2 bases from V and 7 bases from J, leaving 4 bases between. The CDR3 contains 12 residues. Germline values: CDR1 SGDLS, CDR2 YYNGEE. CDR3 bases: TGTGCCAGCAGCGTGGGCAATTCACCCCTCCACTTT. It is translated as CASSVGNSPLHF.

The chain links TRBV9 to TRBJ2-4; perhaps TRBD1 as D (5 bases). This CDR3 has 14 amino acids. Trimming removed 0 bases from V and 4 bases from J, with 8 bases in between. Germline CDR1 reads SGDLS; CDR2 reads YYNGEE. The CDR3 DNA reads as TGTGCCAGCAGCGTAGGGCAGGGTAAAAACATTCAGTACTTC. Protein: CASSVGQGKNIQYF. The entire variable domain, with the rest obtained from reference TRBV9 and TRBJ2-4, is as follows: DSGVTQTPKHLITATGQRVTLRCSPRSGDLSVYWYQQSLDQGLQFLIQYYNGEERAKGNILERFSAQQFPDLHSELNLSSLELGDSALYFCASSVGQGKNIQYFGAGTRLSVL.

The chain couples TRBV19 to TRBJ2-3, with 8 bases matching TRBD2. Germline trimming cut 3 bases from V and 2 bases from J; bases unmatched to any gene: 10. Germline V gene lookup returns CDR1 LNHDA and CDR2 SQIVND (reference sequence). The CDR3 totals 17 residues. The DNA for the CDR3 is TGTGCCAGTAGTATCGATGGTACGGGGGGGGTCACAGATACGCAGTATTTT. Protein: CASSIDGTGGVTDTQYF.

The chain is built from TRBV5-6 and TRBJ1-2, with 9 nucleotides matching TRBD1. CDR3 length: 15 amino acids. Germline CDR1 and CDR2: SGHDT and YYEEEE. The J segment lost 8 bases and the V segment lost 5 bases, leaving 13 bases of the junction unmatched. CDR3 protein: CASRRGVGQGGGYTF. The CDR3 bases are TGTGCCAGCAGACGTGGGGTGGGACAGGGCGGAGGCTACACCTTC.

This sequence joins TRBV29-1 and TRBJ1-3; D not certain. There are 12 residues in the CDR3. The germline V and J ends were trimmed by 7 bases and 1 base, with 8 bases remaining between them. Germline assignment: CDR1 SQVTM and CDR2 ANQGSEA. The CDR3 DNA follows: TGCAGCGCGGGAGGGTCTGGAAACACCATATATTTT. As protein: CSAGGSGNTIYF.

This CDR3 is CASSPEIGAGNTIYF. The CDR3 DNA reads as TGCGCCAGCAGCCCGGAGATAGGAGCTGGAAACACCATATATTTT. The chain is built from TRBV5-1 and TRBJ1-3; D is unresolved. V lost 4 bases and J 2 bases, leaving 13 bases between the germline ends. Germline lookup yields CDR1 SGHRS and CDR2 YFSETQ. The CDR3 is 15 residues long.

This rearrangement joins TRBV7-2 to TRBJ1-2; TRBD1 might be the D (5 bases). In germline, CDR1 is SGHTA, CDR2 FQGNSA. CDR3 length equals 16 residues. V lost 0 bases and J 5 bases, leaving 16 bases between the germline ends. The CDR3 bases are TGTGCCAGCAGCTTAGCGAGGCGGGGCCGGGATTATGGCTACACCTTC. It codes for CASSLARRGRDYGYTF.

V and J are TRBV5-1 and TRBJ2-1, with 10 bases fitting TRBD2. The J segment lost 6 bases and the V segment lost 1 base, leaving 4 bases of the junction unmatched. The CDR3 loop spans 15 amino acids. From germline, CDR1 is SGHRS and CDR2 YFSETQ. The CDR3 DNA is TGCGCCAGCAGCTTGACGCTAGCGGGGGCCAATGAGCAGTTCTTC. Its translation is CASSLTLAGANEQFF.

The V gene is TRBV27, the J gene TRBJ2-4; 7 nucleotides line up with TRBD2. With 1 base clipped from V and 6 bases from J, the junction kept 9 bases outside the gene matches. The CDR3 length is 16 residues. Germline V gives CDR1 MNHEY, CDR2 SMNVEV (reference sequence). CDR3 sequence: CASSLLPGGGRNIQYF. The CDR3 DNA is TGTGCCAGCAGTTTATTACCCGGGGGAGGGAGAAACATTCAGTACTTC.

The chain is built from TRBV27 and TRBJ1-1; D is ambiguous. Trimming stripped 3 bases from V and 1 base from J, with 9 bases between. This CDR3 comprises 14 residues. From germline, CDR1 is MNHEY and CDR2 SMNVEV (reference sequence). The CDR3 sequence: CASSFGLTNTEAFF. The CDR3 DNA sequence: TGTGCCAGCAGTTTTGGGCTCACGAACACTGAAGCTTTCTTT.

The chain uses TRBV19 and TRBJ2-7; possibly TRBD1 for D (6 bases). V dropped 6 bases and J dropped 0 bases, with 9 bases sitting between them. Germline-derived CDR1 and CDR2 are LNHDA and SQIVND (reference sequence). The CDR3 runs 13 residues. The CDR3 nucleotides read TGTGCCAGTAGACAGGGCAGCTCCTACGAGCAGTACTTC. Its translation: CASRQGSSYEQYF.

This rearrangement joins TRBV5-4 to TRBJ1-2; D gene unclear. Germline lookup yields CDR1 SGHNT and CDR2 YYREEE (reference sequence). The CDR3 consists of 12 residues. Trimming took 0 bases from V and 6 from J, leaving 6 bases between them. Here the CDR3 reads CASSLVTDGYTF. CDR3 nucleotides: TGTGCCAGCAGCTTGGTCACAGATGGCTACACCTTC.

CDR3 amino acids: CASSLVPGQGDYGYTF. For the CDR3, the DNA is TGTGCCAGCAGCTTAGTTCCGGGACAGGGGGATTATGGCTACACCTTC. The gene calls are TRBV11-2 and TRBJ1-2; 11 bases match TRBD1. The length of the CDR3 is 16 residues. Per the germline V gene, CDR1 is SGHAT and CDR2 is FQNNGV. V shed 1 base, J shed 5 bases, and the junction held 6 bases outside the gene matches.

The rearrangement links TRBV5-4 to TRBJ1-2; D is undetermined. V was clipped by 4 bases and J by 0 bases, with 16 bases between them. Germline V lookup: CDR1 SGHNT, CDR2 YYREEE (reference sequence). The CDR3 contains 16 residues. The CDR3 coding sequence is TGTGCCAGCAGCCCCGAAGGAGTCCCAGCTAACTATGGCTACACCTTC. Protein: CASSPEGVPANYGYTF.